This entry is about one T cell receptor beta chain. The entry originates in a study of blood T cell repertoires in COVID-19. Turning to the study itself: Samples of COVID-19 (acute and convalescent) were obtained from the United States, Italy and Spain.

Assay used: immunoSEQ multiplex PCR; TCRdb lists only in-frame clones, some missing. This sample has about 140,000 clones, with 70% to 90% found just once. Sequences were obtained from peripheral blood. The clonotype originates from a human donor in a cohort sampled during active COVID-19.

The chain's CDR3 is CASSLNGRRDSPAYEQYF. In DNA, the CDR3 is TGTGCCAGCAGCTTAAATGGACGACGGGACTCCCCTGCCTACGAGCAGTACTTC. The genes are TRBV7-3 and TRBJ2-7; D may be TRBD2 (6 bases). The CDR3 sequence is 18 residues long. Per germline, CDR1 SGHTA and CDR2 FQGTGA. Trimming left V 1 base short and J 2 bases short, with 21 bases between. The full variable domain, with the rest looked up from reference TRBV7-3 and TRBJ2-7, is GAGVSQTPSNKVTEKGKYVELRCDPISGHTALYWYRQSLGQGPEFLIYFQGTGAADDSGLPNDRFFAVRPEGSVSTLKIQRTERGDSAVYLCASSLNGRRDSPAYEQYFGPGTRLTVT.